This T cell receptor beta chain is drawn from a study of cytomegalovirus exposure and HLA in healthy donors. V dropped 2 bases and J dropped 0 bases, with 15 bases sitting between them. Germline-derived CDR1 and CDR2 are SGHDT and YYEEEE. This CDR3 is 17 amino acids long. Notes on the study in general: The sole available immune exposure information was CMV serostatus. Reports state that TCR beta sequences accurately predicted most subjects' HLA-A and HLA-B alleles. With later analysis, a missense DCLRE1C variant became linked to TCR beta V- and J-gene trimming. Several of the most significant clusters were apparently associated with common viral pathogens in a later analysis.

Use of 60 Vbeta and 13 Jbeta primers characterized the PCR. Produced via immunoSEQ multiplex PCR; TCRdb's table is partial and in-frame only. Counted here are over 150,000 clones, 80% to 85% occurring once; the ten biggest clones make up 1.5% to 2%. This clone appeared a few times. What it recognizes is unknown. The sequencing input was PBMCs. The rearrangement links TRBV5-6 to TRBJ1-5, with unresolved D. This clonotype was sampled from a man aged 50 to 60 in good health and CMV-seronegative. The chain's CDR3 is CASSFGGRETSNQPQHF. In nucleotides, the CDR3 is TGTGCCAGCAGCTTTGGAGGGAGGGAGACTAGCAATCAGCCCCAGCATTTT.